This T cell receptor (beta chain) derives from a study of STAT5B mutations in CD4+ large granular lymphocyte leukemia. At the level of the study: The CDR3 'QG' motif was associated with a particular HLA allele among healthy donors.

Broader study findings: 8/27 top patient clones versus 2/35 control clones were TRBV06-family.

The assay was immunoSEQ multiplex PCR, and TCRdb's table has in-frame clones only and misses some. Of around 33,000 clones in the sample, roughly three quarters are singletons; the top ten hold under 2.5%. As regards this clone: Its specificity is not known.

Germline-derived CDR1 and CDR2 are MNHNS and SASEGT. The CDR3 is 14 residues long. Trimming removed 6 bases at V and 2 bases at J, with 11 bases between. The source is a human donor in good health. The rearrangement uses TRBV6-1 and TRBJ1-5; a weak D match, TRBD1 (5 bases). Sequencing was performed on CD4+ T cells from blood buffy coats. The CDR3 loop is CASSATGGNQPQHF. In DNA, the CDR3 is TGTGCCAGCAGCGCCACGGGGGGCAATCAGCCCCAGCATTTT.